The clone carrying this T cell receptor beta chain was recorded many times. In the library, individual cDNA molecules carried attached unique molecular identifiers. TCRdb fed the 5' RACE reads into MiXCR, producing one record per CDR3 protein. The table records around 47,000 distinct CDR3 sequences, approximately 11% of them present only once. This sample stems from a study of early T cells in non-severe SARS-CoV-2 infection. The TCR was taken from an adult who was a healthcare worker with PCR-confirmed SARS-CoV-2 infection or an uninfected control (not recorded which). The sample consisted of whole blood.

This chain's CDR3 is CSVEERRRSSYNEQFF. The CDR3 DNA reads as TGCAGCGTTGAAGAGAGGCGGCGTAGCTCCTACAATGAGCAGTTCTTC. This chain connects TRBV29-1 to TRBJ2-1; D remains unclear. Germline V gene sequence: CDR1 SQVTM, CDR2 ANQGSEA. The V and J ends lost 0 bases and 0 bases respectively, with 12 bases between them. The CDR3 spans 16 residues.